This T cell receptor beta chain was sequenced during a study of human T cells and chemical hapten exposure. A single record per CDR3 protein comes from TCRdb applying MiXCR to the RACE reads. The sample has roughly 120,000 distinct CDR3 sequences; around an eighth are singletons. Time point denoted: patch test 1, 2 weeks after DPC sensitization. The treatment: therapeutic diphenylcyclopropenone sensitization with weekly scalp DPC. This CDR3 is built from 15 residues. The V end lost 6 bases, the J end lost 5 bases, and 17 bases lay between the germline ends. Sequenced material: whole blood, taken in connection with sensitization to the hapten diphenylcyclopropenone (DPC). This TCR derives from a woman in her fifties or sixties with alopecia areata. Some clones in this sample may be carry-over from other donors' samples. The chain has TRBV12-3 or TRBV12-4 and TRBJ2-1; D might be TRBD2 (6 bases). CDR3 region: CASSLSGGPNNEQFF. The CDR3 DNA reads as TGTGCCAGCAGCCTTTCCGGGGGACCGAACAATGAGCAGTTCTTC.